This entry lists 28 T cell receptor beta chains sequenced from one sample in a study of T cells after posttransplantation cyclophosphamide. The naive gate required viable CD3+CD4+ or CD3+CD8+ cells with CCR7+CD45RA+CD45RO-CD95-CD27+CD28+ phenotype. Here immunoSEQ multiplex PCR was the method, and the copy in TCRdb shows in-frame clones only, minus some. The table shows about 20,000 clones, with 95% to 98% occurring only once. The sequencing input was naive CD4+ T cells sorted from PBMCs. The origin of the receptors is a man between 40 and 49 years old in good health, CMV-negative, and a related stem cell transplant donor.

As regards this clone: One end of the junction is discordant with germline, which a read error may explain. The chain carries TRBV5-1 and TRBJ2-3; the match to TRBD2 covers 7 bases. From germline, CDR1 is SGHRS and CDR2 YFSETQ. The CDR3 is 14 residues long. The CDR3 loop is CASTLAGETDTQYF. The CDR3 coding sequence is TGCGCCAGCACCTTGGCGGGAGAGACAGATACGCAGTATTTT.

CDR3 protein: CASSPRGGGIEQYF. CDR3 in DNA: TGTGCCAGCAGTCCCCGGGGAGGCGGGATCGAGCAGTACTTC. This chain uses TRBV27 with TRBJ2-7; tentative D call: TRBD2 (6 bases). Germline CDR1 and CDR2: MNHEY and SMNVEV (reference sequence). The V end lost 5 bases, the J end lost 6 bases, and 17 bases lay between the germline ends. This CDR3 has 14 residues.

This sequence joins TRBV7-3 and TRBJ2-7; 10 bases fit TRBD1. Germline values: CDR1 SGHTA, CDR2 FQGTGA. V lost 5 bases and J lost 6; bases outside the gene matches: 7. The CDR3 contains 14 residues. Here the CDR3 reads CASSTGTGESEQYF. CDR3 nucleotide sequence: TGTGCCAGCAGCACCGGGACAGGGGAGAGCGAGCAGTACTTC.

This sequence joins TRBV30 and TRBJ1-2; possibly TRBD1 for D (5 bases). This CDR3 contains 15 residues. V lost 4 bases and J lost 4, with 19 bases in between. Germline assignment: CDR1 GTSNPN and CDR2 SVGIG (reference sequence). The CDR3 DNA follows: TGTGCCTGGATAGGGGTCGAATACTCCGTCTATGGCTACACCTTC. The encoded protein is CAWIGVEYSVYGYTF. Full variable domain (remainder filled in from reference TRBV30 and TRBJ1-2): SQTIHQWPATLVQPVGSPLSLECTVEGTSNPNLYWYRQAAGRGLQLLFYSVGIGQISSEVPQNLSASRPQDRQFILSSKKLLLSDSGFYLCAWIGVEYSVYGYTFGSGTRLTVV.

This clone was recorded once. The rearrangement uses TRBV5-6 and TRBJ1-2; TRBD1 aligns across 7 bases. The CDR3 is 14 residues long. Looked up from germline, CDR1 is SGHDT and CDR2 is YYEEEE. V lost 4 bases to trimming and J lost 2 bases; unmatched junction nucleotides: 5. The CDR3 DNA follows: TGTGCCAGCAGCCCCGGGGGACAGAACTATGGCTACACCTTC. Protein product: CASSPGGQNYGYTF. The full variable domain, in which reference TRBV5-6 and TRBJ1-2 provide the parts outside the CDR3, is DAGVTQSPTHLIKTRGQQVTLRCSPKSGHDTVSWYQQALGQGPQFIFQYYEEEERQRGNFPDRFSGHQFPNYSSELNVNALLLGDSALYLCASSPGGQNYGYTFGSGTRLTVV.

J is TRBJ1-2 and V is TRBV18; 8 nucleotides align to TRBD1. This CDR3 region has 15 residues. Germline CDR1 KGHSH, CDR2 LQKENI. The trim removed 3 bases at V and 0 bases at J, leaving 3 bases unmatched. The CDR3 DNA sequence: TGTGCCAGCTCACCGGCGGACAGGGCTAACTATGGCTACACCTTC. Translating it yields CASSPADRANYGYTF.

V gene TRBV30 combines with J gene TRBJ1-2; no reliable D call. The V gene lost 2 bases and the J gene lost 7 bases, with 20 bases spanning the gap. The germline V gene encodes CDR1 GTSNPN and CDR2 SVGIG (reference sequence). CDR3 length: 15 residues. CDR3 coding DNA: TGTGCCTGGAGTTTCGGGGATCTGCGGTCCGGTGGCTACACCTTC. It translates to CAWSFGDLRSGGYTF.

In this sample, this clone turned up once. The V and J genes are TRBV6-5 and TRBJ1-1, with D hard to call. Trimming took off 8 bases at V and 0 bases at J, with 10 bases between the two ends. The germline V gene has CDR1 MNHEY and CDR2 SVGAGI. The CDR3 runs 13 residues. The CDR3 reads CASGRTLNTEAFF. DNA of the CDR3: TGTGCCAGCGGTAGAACGCTGAACACTGAAGCTTTCTTT.

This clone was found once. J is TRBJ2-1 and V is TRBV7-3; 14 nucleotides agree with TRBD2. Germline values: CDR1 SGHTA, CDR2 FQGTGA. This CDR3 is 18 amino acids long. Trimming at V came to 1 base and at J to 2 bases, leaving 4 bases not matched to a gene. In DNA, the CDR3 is TGTGCCAGCAGCTTAAGGGGACTAGCGGGAGTTACCTACAATGAGCAGTTCTTC. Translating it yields CASSLRGLAGVTYNEQFF.

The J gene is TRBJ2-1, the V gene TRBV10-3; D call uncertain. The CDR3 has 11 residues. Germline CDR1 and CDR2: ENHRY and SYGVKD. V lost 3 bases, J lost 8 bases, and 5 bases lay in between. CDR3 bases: TGTGCCATCAGTGAAGCATATGAGCAGTTCTTC. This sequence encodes CAISEAYEQFF.

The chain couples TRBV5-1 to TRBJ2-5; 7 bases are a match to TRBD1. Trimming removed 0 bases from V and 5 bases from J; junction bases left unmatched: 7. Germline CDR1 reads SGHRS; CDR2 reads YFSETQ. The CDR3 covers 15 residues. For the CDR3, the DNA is TGCGCCAGCAGCTTGGTTCGACAGGGAATTGAGACCCAGTACTTC. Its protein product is CASSLVRQGIETQYF.

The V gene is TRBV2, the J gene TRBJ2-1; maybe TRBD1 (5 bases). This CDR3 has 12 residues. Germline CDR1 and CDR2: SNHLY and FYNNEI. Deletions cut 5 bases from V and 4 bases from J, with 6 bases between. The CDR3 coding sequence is TGTGCCAGCAGTACAGGTTACAATGAGCAGTTCTTC. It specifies CASSTGYNEQFF. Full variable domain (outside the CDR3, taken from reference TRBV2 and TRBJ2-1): EPEVTQTPSHQVTQMGQEVILRCVPISNHLYFYWYRQILGQKVEFLVSFYNNEISEKSEIFDDQFSVERPDGSNFTLKIRSTKLEDSAMYFCASSTGYNEQFFGPGTRLTVL.

The CDR3 DNA follows: TGTGCCAGCAGTCGAGGGACAGGGGATAGCAATCAGCCCCAGCATTTT. Encoded protein: CASSRGTGDSNQPQHF. The V call is TRBV28, the J call TRBJ1-5, with 10 bases that match TRBD1. J was trimmed by 0 bases and V by 5 bases; bases with no gene match: 4. The CDR3 has 16 residues. From germline, CDR1 is MDHEN and CDR2 SYDVKM. Variable domain in full (rest from reference TRBV28 and TRBJ1-5): DVKVTQSSRYLVKRTGEKVFLECVQDMDHENMFWYRQDPGLGLRLIYFSYDVKMKEKGDIPEGYSVSREKKERFSLILESASTNQTSMYLCASSRGTGDSNQPQHFGDGTRLSIL.

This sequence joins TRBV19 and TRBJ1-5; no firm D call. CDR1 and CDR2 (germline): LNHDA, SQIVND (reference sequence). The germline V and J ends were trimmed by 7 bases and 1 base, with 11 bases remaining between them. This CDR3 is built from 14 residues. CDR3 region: CASKKTGSNQPQHF. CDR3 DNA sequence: TGTGCCAGTAAAAAGACTGGGAGCAATCAGCCCCAGCATTTT.

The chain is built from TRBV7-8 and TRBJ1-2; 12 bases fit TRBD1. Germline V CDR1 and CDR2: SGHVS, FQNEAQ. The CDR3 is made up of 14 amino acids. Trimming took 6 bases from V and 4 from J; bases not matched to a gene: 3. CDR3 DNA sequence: TGTGCCAGCAGGTCGGGACAGGGGGCCTATGGCTACACCTTC. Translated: CASRSGQGAYGYTF.

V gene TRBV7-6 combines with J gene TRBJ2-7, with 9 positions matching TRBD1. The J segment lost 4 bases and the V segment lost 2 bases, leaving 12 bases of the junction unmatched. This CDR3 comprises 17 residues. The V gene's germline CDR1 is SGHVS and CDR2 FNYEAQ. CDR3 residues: CASSLLYRGRREYEQYF. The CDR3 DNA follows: TGTGCCAGCAGCTTATTGTACAGGGGGCGCAGGGAATACGAGCAGTACTTC.

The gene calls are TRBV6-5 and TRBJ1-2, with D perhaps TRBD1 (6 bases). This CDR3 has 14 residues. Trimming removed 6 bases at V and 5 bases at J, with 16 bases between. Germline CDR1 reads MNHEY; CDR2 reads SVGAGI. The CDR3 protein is CASSLGQKGYGYTF. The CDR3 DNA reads TGTGCCAGCAGCCTCGGACAGAAAGGATATGGCTACACCTTC.

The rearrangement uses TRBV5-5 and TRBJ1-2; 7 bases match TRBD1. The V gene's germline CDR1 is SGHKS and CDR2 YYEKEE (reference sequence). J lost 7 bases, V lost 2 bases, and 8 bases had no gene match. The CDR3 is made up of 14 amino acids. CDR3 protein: CASSLGQRTGGYTF. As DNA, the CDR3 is TGTGCCAGCAGCTTAGGACAGAGGACAGGTGGCTACACCTTC.

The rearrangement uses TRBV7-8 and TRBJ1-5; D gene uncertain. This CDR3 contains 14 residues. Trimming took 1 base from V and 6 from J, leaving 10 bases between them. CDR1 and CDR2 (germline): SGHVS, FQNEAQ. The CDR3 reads CASSLVRSPQPQHF. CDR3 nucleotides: TGTGCCAGCAGCTTAGTGAGGAGTCCTCAGCCCCAGCATTTT.

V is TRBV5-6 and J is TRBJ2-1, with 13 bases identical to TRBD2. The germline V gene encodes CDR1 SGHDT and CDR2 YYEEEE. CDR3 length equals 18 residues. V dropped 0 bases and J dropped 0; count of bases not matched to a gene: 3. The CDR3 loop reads CASSLEGLAGYSYNEQFF. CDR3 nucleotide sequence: TGTGCCAGCAGCTTGGAGGGACTAGCGGGATACTCCTACAATGAGCAGTTCTTC.

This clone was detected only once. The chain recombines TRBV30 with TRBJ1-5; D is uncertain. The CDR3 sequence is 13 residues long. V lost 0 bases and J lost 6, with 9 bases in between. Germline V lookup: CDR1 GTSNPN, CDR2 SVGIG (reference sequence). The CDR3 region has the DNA TGTGCCTGGAGTGTACGGGGATTTCAGCCCCAGCATTTT. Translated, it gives CAWSVRGFQPQHF.

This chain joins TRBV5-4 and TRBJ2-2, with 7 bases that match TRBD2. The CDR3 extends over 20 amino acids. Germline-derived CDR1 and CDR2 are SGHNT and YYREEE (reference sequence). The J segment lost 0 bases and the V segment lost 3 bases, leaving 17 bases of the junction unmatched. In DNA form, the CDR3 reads TGTGCCAGCAGCTCCCCGACCCCCCCCACTAGCGACCCGAACACCGGGGAGCTGTTTTTT. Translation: CASSSPTPPTSDPNTGELFF.

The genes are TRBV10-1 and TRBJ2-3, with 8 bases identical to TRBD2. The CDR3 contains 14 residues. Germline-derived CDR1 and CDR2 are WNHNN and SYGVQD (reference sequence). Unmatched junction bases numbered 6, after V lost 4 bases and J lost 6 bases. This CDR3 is CASSVAGIADTQYF. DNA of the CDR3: TGCGCCAGCAGTGTAGCGGGGATCGCGGATACGCAGTATTTT.

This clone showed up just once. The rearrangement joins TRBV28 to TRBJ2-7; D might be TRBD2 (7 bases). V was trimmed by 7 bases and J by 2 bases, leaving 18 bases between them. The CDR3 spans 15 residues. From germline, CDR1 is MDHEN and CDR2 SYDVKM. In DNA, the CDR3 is TGTGCCAGCACCACCACATGGGAGGGGGCCTACGAGCAGTACTTC. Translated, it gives CASTTTWEGAYEQYF.

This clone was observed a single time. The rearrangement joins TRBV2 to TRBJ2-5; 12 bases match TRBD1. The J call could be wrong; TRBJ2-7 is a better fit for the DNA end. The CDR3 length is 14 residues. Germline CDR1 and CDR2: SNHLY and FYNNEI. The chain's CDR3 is CASDRDRGRDEQYF. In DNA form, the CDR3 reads TGTGCCAGCGACCGGGACAGGGGGCGCGACGAGCAGTACTTC.

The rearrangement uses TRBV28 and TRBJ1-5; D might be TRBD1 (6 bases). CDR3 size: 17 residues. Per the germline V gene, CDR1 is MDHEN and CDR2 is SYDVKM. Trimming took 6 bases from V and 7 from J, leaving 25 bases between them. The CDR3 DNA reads TGTGCCAGCAGCCTTACTGCAGGGGTTAACGGCTTCCAGCCCCAGCATTTT. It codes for CASSLTAGVNGFQPQHF. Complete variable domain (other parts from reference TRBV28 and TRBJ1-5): DVKVTQSSRYLVKRTGEKVFLECVQDMDHENMFWYRQDPGLGLRLIYFSYDVKMKEKGDIPEGYSVSREKKERFSLILESASTNQTSMYLCASSLTAGVNGFQPQHFGDGTRLSIL.

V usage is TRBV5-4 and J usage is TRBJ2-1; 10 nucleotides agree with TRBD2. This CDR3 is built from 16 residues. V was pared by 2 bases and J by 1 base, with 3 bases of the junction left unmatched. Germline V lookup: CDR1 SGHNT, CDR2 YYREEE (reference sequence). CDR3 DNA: TGTGCCAGCAGCTTCGGTAGCGGGAGGTCCTACAATGAGCAGTTCTTC. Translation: CASSFGSGRSYNEQFF.

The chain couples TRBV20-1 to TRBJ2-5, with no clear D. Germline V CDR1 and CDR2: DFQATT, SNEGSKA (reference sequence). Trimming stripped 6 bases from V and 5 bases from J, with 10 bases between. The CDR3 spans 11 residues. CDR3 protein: CSARSVETQYF. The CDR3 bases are TGCAGTGCCAGGTCCGTGGAGACCCAGTACTTC.